This record concerns one T cell receptor (beta chain) sequence. These data belong to a study of T cells after posttransplantation cyclophosphamide. The CDR3 runs 15 residues. In germline, CDR1 is MDHEN, CDR2 SYDVKM. The ends were cut back, 2 bases at V and 0 bases at J, with 8 bases in the middle. Sequencing was performed with immunoSEQ multiplex PCR; in TCRdb, only in-frame clones are kept and a portion is missing. The sample shows some 52,000 clones, more than 70% of them seen only once. Source material: PBMCs. This TCR came from a man between 25 and 39 years old with a blood cancer, CMV-positive, and with a related stem cell donor. The chain has TRBV28 and TRBJ1-3; D is possibly TRBD1 (6 bases). The CDR3 loop reads CASSLMTGSGNTIYF. The DNA for the CDR3 is TGTGCCAGCAGTTTAATGACAGGCTCTGGAAACACCATATATTTT. The full variable domain, completed using reference TRBV28 and TRBJ1-3, is DVKVTQSSRYLVKRTGEKVFLECVQDMDHENMFWYRQDPGLGLRLIYFSYDVKMKEKGDIPEGYSVSREKKERFSLILESASTNQTSMYLCASSLMTGSGNTIYFGEGSWLTVV.